The rows below give T cell receptor beta chains drawn from one sample of a study of OX40 agonist ivuxolimab in advanced cancers. The data were produced by immunoSEQ multiplex PCR, yet TCRdb's version contains in-frame clones alone and is incomplete. The sample lists some 100,000 clones; around 91% were seen once. This sample comprised CD4+ or CD8+ T cells sorted from blood, obtained in a trial of the OX40 agonist ivuxolimab. Receptors originate from an adult with an advanced solid tumor such as melanoma, head and neck, liver or kidney cancer. The CDR3 runs from the conserved cysteine through the conserved F or W. A D gene is named only where the DNA matches it firmly. Rows give clone size only sometimes, using once, few, many, or a class for an expanded clone.

clone size: NA; D gene: NA; CDR3 length: 13; V gene: TRBV10-1; J gene: TRBJ2-7; CDR3 DNA: TGCGCCAGCAACCAAAACAGGGGAGGCGAGCAGTACTTC; CDR3 protein: CASNQNRGGEQYF
clone size: NA; D gene: NA; CDR3 length: 14; V gene: TRBV6-1; J gene: TRBJ1-1; CDR3 DNA: TGTGCCAGCAGCCATTTACAGAAAAACACTGAAGCTTTCTTT; CDR3 protein: CASSHLQKNTEAFF
clone size: NA; D gene: TRBD1; CDR3 length: 15; V gene: TRBV28; J gene: TRBJ1-5; CDR3 DNA: TGTGCCAGCAGTTTTCCGGACAGGGGCAATCAGCCCCAGCATTTT; CDR3 protein: CASSFPDRGNQPQHF
clone size: NA; D gene: TRBD2; CDR3 length: 16; V gene: TRBV27; J gene: TRBJ2-3; CDR3 DNA: TGTGCCAGCAGTCCCGGCGGGGGTCGCGGCACAGATACGCAGTATTTT; CDR3 protein: CASSPGGGRGTDTQYF
clone size: few; D gene: NA; CDR3 length: 12; V gene: TRBV6-6; J gene: TRBJ2-7; CDR3 DNA: TGTGCCAGCAGTTACACCGGGAGCGAGCAGTACTTC; CDR3 protein: CASSYTGSEQYF
clone size: NA; D gene: NA; CDR3 length: 12; V gene: TRBV18; J gene: TRBJ2-2; CDR3 DNA: TGTGCCAGCTCACCTGGCCCCGGGGAGCTGTTTTTT; CDR3 protein: CASSPGPGELFF
clone size: NA; D gene: NA; CDR3 length: 12; V gene: TRBV9; J gene: TRBJ2-2; CDR3 DNA: TGTGCCAGCAGCGTGGGAACCGGGGAGCTGTTTTTT; CDR3 protein: CASSVGTGELFF
clone size: NA; D gene: TRBD1; CDR3 length: 16; V gene: TRBV4-2; J gene: TRBJ1-6; CDR3 DNA: TGTGCCAGCAGCCAAGGTGACAGGGGAGGAAATTCACCCCTCCACTTT; CDR3 protein: CASSQGDRGGNSPLHF
clone size: NA; D gene: NA; CDR3 length: 15; V gene: TRBV4-2; J gene: TRBJ2-3; CDR3 DNA: TGTGCCAGCAGCCAAAGTACCCAACGCACAGATACGCAGTATTTT; CDR3 protein: CASSQSTQRTDTQYF
clone size: once; D gene: TRBD2; CDR3 length: 17; V gene: TRBV28; J gene: TRBJ2-6; CDR3 DNA: TGTGCCAGCAGCTTAACTAGCGGGAGTACTGGGGCCAACGTCCTGACTTTC; CDR3 protein: CASSLTSGSTGANVLTF
clone size: few; D gene: NA; CDR3 length: 15; V gene: TRBV5-4; J gene: TRBJ2-3; CDR3 DNA: TGTGCCAGCAGCTTGGACGGCGGCGGAATAAATACGCAGTATTTT; CDR3 protein: CASSLDGGGINTQYF
clone size: NA; D gene: TRBD2; CDR3 length: 18; V gene: TRBV2; J gene: TRBJ2-1; CDR3 DNA: TGTGCCAGCAGGGGGACTAGCGGGAGGAGCAGCTCCTACAATGAGCAGTTCTTC; CDR3 protein: CASRGTSGRSSSYNEQFF
clone size: NA; D gene: NA; CDR3 length: 17; V gene: TRBV19; J gene: TRBJ2-4; CDR3 DNA: TGTGCCAGTAGTGACCGTGCACGCTCGCGAGCCAAAAACATTCAGTACTTC; CDR3 protein: CASSDRARSRAKNIQYF
clone size: NA; D gene: TRBD1; CDR3 length: 15; V gene: TRBV7-2; J gene: TRBJ2-2; CDR3 DNA: TGTGCCAGCAGCTTCGCCGGACAGGGATCCGGGGAGCTGTTTTTT; CDR3 protein: CASSFAGQGSGELFF
clone size: NA; D gene: NA; CDR3 length: 14; V gene: TRBV19; J gene: TRBJ1-1; CDR3 DNA: TGTGCCAGTAGTATAGGGCAGGGGTTGGCTGAAGCTTTCTTT; CDR3 protein: CASSIGQGLAEAFF
clone size: NA; D gene: NA; CDR3 length: 12; V gene: TRBV28; J gene: TRBJ1-4; CDR3 DNA: TGTGCCAGCAGCCTAGATGAGATAAAACTGTTTTTT; CDR3 protein: CASSLDEIKLFF
clone size: NA; D gene: TRBD1; CDR3 length: 14; V gene: TRBV19; J gene: TRBJ1-4; CDR3 DNA: TGTGCCAGTACCGTGACAGGGGTTAATGAAAAACTGTTTTTT; CDR3 protein: CASTVTGVNEKLFF
clone size: NA; D gene: NA; CDR3 length: 13; V gene: TRBV9; J gene: TRBJ2-1; CDR3 DNA: TGTGCCAGCAGCGTAGCCCAGGGAGGTGAGCAGTTCTTC; CDR3 protein: CASSVAQGGEQFF
clone size: NA; D gene: TRBD1; CDR3 length: 12; V gene: TRBV29-1; J gene: TRBJ2-7; CDR3 DNA: TGCAGCGTGAGACAGGGTTCCTACGAGCAGTACTTC; CDR3 protein: CSVRQGSYEQYF
clone size: NA; D gene: TRBD1; CDR3 length: 15; V gene: TRBV6-5; J gene: TRBJ2-7; CDR3 DNA: TGTGCCAGCAGGACGGGACAGGGGGCTTCCTACGAGCAGTACTTC; CDR3 protein: CASRTGQGASYEQYF
clone size: NA; D gene: TRBD2; CDR3 length: 15; V gene: TRBV7-8; J gene: TRBJ2-5; CDR3 DNA: TGTGCCAGCAGCTCCGGACTAGCGGGGAAAGAGACCCAGTACTTC; CDR3 protein: CASSSGLAGKETQYF
clone size: once; D gene: TRBD1; CDR3 length: 15; V gene: TRBV9; J gene: TRBJ2-1; CDR3 DNA: TGTGCCAGCAGCGTAGGACAGGGGGTCTACAATGAGCAGTTCTTC; CDR3 protein: CASSVGQGVYNEQFF
clone size: NA; D gene: NA; CDR3 length: 16; V gene: TRBV5-1; J gene: TRBJ1-4; CDR3 DNA: TGCGCCAGCAGCTTGGTCCCCGACAGGAGGGGAGAAAAACTGTTTTTT; CDR3 protein: CASSLVPDRRGEKLFF
clone size: NA; D gene: TRBD1; CDR3 length: 12; V gene: TRBV7-9; J gene: TRBJ1-2; CDR3 DNA: TGTGCCAGCAGCTTTGGGACAGCTGGCTACACCTTC; CDR3 protein: CASSFGTAGYTF
clone size: NA; D gene: NA; CDR3 length: 14; V gene: TRBV18; J gene: TRBJ2-3; CDR3 DNA: TGTGCCAGCTCACCACTATCCAACAGCAATACGCAGTATTTT; CDR3 protein: CASSPLSNSNTQYF
clone size: NA; D gene: NA; CDR3 length: 15; V gene: TRBV6-5; J gene: TRBJ2-6; CDR3 DNA: TGTGCCAGCCGGGGGTTTGGCTCTGGGGCCAACGTCCTGACTTTC; CDR3 protein: CASRGFGSGANVLTF
clone size: NA; D gene: TRBD1; CDR3 length: 15; V gene: TRBV10-1; J gene: TRBJ2-3; CDR3 DNA: TGCGCCAGCAGTGCCCGGGACAGGCTAGTGGGTACGCAGTATTTT; CDR3 protein: CASSARDRLVGTQYF
clone size: once; D gene: NA; CDR3 length: 11; V gene: TRBV28; J gene: TRBJ2-5; CDR3 DNA: TGTGCCAGCAGTATTCAAGAGACCCAGTACTTC; CDR3 protein: CASSIQETQYF
clone size: NA; D gene: TRBD1; CDR3 length: 13; V gene: TRBV7-3; J gene: TRBJ2-1; CDR3 DNA: TGTGCCAGCAGCCTGAGACAGGGAAGTGAGCAGTTCTTC; CDR3 protein: CASSLRQGSEQFF